This is a list of T cell receptor beta chains from one sample in a study of T-cell reconstitution after alpha-beta-depleted transplantation in children. Using its own MiXCR run on the PCR reads, TCRdb lists one record per CDR3 protein. The sample includes some 150,000 distinct CDR3 sequences, 8.5% to 10% of them seen just once. The sample was PBMCs, mostly from graft donor cells, taken 180 days after TCRalphabeta/CD19-depleted stem cell transplant. The receptors come from a female patient aged 2-15 years who had a stem cell transplant for congenital amegakaryocytic thrombocytopenia, so the T cells may come from the graft donor. The CDR3 runs from the conserved cysteine through the conserved F or W. Fields, in order: clone size, D gene, J gene, V gene, CDR3 protein, CDR3 DNA. The D gene is left open where the match is weak. Where a row states a size, it is once, few, many or the class of an expanded clone; other rows omit it.

few . TRBJ2-3 TRBV6-5 CASSYSRRSDTQYF TGTGCCAGCAGTTACTCGAGAAGGTCAGATACGCAGTATTTT
many . TRBJ2-3 TRBV25-1 CASSELRGQTDTQYF TGTGCCAGCAGTGAGTTGCGGGGGCAGACAGATACGCAGTATTTT
. . TRBJ2-1 TRBV20-1 CSAQAAGVGRTGLNEQFF TGCAGTGCCCAGGCGGCGGGGGTGGGTCGGACAGGGCTTAATGAGCAGTTCTTC
many . TRBJ2-1 TRBV10-3 CAISDGYEQFF TGTGCCATCAGTGATGGGTATGAGCAGTTCTTC
. . TRBJ1-2 TRBV5-1 CASSLNPGDYGYTF TGCGCCAGCAGCTTGAATCCGGGTGACTATGGCTACACCTTC
many TRBD1 TRBJ2-7 TRBV20-1 CSASEAGGIYEQYF TGCAGTGCTAGTGAGGCAGGGGGCATCTACGAGCAGTACTTC
few . TRBJ2-7 TRBV30 CACSPPFNSYEQYF TGTGCCTGTAGTCCGCCTTTTAACTCCTACGAGCAGTACTTC
many TRBD1 TRBJ1-4 TRBV20-1 CSAEDRAAEKLFF TGCAGTGCAGAAGACAGGGCTGCAGAAAAACTGTTTTTT
many TRBD1 TRBJ1-2 TRBV20-1 CSATGTEANYGYTF TGCAGTGCTACCGGGACAGAAGCTAACTATGGCTACACCTTC
many . TRBJ2-2 TRBV20-1 CSARYPGTSNTGELFF TGCAGTGCTAGGTACCCGGGGACCTCGAACACCGGGGAGCTGTTTTTT
. . TRBJ1-1 TRBV7-9 CASSLARRSDEAFF TGTGCCAGCAGCTTAGCTCGGCGCAGTGATGAAGCTTTCTTT
many . TRBJ1-1 TRBV10-3 CAISGPTRNTEAFF TGTGCCATCAGTGGGCCCACAAGGAACACTGAAGCTTTCTTT
many . TRBJ2-5 TRBV4-3 CASSQEGQGRRGETQYF TGCGCCAGCAGCCAAGAAGGGCAGGGGAGAAGAGGGGAGACCCAGTACTTC
. . TRBJ2-3 TRBV7-9 CASSRSGDTQYF TGTGCCAGCAGCCGTAGCGGAGATACGCAGTATTTT
many . TRBJ1-5 TRBV4-2 CASSQVKVGRNQPQHF TGTGCCAGCAGCCAGGTGAAGGTGGGGCGGAATCAGCCCCAGCATTTT
many TRBD1 TRBJ2-7 TRBV5-1 CASSLGPLSGQGPYEQYF TGCGCCAGCAGCTTGGGGCCTCTATCGGGACAGGGACCCTACGAGCAGTACTTC
few . TRBJ1-2 TRBV7-2 CASRTGGRERGYTF TGTGCCAGCAGAACGGGGGGCAGGGAGCGGGGCTACACCTTC
many . TRBJ2-7 TRBV12-3/TRBV12-4 CASSFTGPRAEQYF TGTGCCAGCAGTTTTACAGGACCGCGGGCCGAGCAGTACTTC
. . TRBJ2-3 TRBV18 CASSPTRGRTDTQYF TGTGCCAGCTCACCCACCAGGGGCCGAACAGATACGCAGTATTTT
many TRBD1 TRBJ2-7 TRBV20-1 CSARTGTASYEQYF TGCAGTGCTAGAACCGGGACAGCTTCCTACGAGCAGTACTTC
many TRBD1 TRBJ1-5 TRBV28 CASSGQGSNQPQHF TGTGCCAGCAGTGGACAGGGGAGTAATCAGCCCCAGCATTTT
many TRBD2 TRBJ2-3 TRBV12-3/TRBV12-4 CASNAGGSTDTQYF TGTGCCAGTAACGCGGGGGGAAGCACAGATACGCAGTATTTT
many . TRBJ2-3 TRBV7-2 CASSRDLSQQYF TGTGCCAGCAGCAGAGACCTATCTCAGCAGTATTTT